This TCR beta chain was sequenced for a study of T cells in Graves' hyperthyroidism and ophthalmopathy. Overall study results and limits: The blood repertoire included most of the expanded thyroid clonotypes above 0.001.

Germline V gene lookup returns CDR1 SGHVS and CDR2 FNYEAQ. V was cut by 1 base and J by 4 bases, with 10 bases left in between. This CDR3 comprises 14 residues. Regions amplified from RNA transcripts were the TCR beta CDR3 regions. When the TCR CDR3 underwent first-round RT-PCR, the HTBI primer set was used. Each CDR3 protein is one row after TCRdb ran MiXCR on the multiplex PCR reads. The data show hundreds of thousands of distinct CDR3 sequences, approximately 18% seen once. This clonotype was picked up many times. What it recognizes is unknown. Sequencing used blood. The chain has TRBV7-6 and TRBJ1-2; D uncertain. This clonotype was sampled from a woman aged 45-65 years with Graves' hyperthyroidism that later progressed to Graves' ophthalmopathy. In nucleotides, the CDR3 is TGTGCCAGCAGCTTAGACGGATTGAGCTATGGCTACACCTTC. Encoded protein: CASSLDGLSYGYTF.